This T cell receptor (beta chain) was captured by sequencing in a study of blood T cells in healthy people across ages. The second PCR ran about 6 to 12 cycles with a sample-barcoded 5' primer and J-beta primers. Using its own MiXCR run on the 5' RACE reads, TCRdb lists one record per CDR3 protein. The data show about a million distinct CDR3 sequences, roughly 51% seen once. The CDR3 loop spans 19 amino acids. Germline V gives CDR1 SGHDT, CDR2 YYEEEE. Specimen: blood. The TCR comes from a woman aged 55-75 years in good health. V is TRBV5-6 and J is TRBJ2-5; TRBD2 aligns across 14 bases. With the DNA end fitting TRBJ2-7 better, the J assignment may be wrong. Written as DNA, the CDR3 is TGTGCCAGCAGCTTGGCAGGGTGGACTAGCGGGAGGTTCGACTACGAGCAGTACTTC. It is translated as CASSLAGWTSGRFDYEQYF.